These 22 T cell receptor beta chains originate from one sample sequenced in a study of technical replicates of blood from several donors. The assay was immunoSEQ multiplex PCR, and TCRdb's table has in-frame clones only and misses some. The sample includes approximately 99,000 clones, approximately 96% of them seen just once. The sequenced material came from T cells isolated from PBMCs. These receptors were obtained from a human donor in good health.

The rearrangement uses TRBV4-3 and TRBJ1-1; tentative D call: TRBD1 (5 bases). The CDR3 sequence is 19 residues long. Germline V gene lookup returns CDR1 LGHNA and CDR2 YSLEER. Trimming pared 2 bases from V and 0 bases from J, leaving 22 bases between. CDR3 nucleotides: TGCGCCAGCAGCCAACTTTTCCTTACAGGAAAGGGGATGAACACTGAAGCTTTCTTT. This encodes CASSQLFLTGKGMNTEAFF.

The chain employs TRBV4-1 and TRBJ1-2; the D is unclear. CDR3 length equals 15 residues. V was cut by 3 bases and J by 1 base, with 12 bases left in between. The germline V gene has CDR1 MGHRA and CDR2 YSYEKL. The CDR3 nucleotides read TGCGCCAGCAGCCAGCCCCTGGGGAGTAACTATGGCTACACCTTC. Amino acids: CASSQPLGSNYGYTF.

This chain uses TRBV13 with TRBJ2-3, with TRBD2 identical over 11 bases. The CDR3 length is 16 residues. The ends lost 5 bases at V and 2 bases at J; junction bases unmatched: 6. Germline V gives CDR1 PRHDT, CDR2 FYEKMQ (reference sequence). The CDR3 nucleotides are TGTGCCAGCAGCCTCCGACTAGCGGGAAACACAGATACGCAGTATTTT. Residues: CASSLRLAGNTDTQYF.

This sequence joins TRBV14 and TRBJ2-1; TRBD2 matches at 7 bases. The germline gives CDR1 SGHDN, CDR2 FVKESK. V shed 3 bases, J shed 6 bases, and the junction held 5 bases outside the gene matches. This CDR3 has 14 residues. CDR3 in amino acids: CASSQGLSPNEQFF. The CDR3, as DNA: TGTGCCAGCAGCCAGGGACTATCCCCCAATGAGCAGTTCTTC.

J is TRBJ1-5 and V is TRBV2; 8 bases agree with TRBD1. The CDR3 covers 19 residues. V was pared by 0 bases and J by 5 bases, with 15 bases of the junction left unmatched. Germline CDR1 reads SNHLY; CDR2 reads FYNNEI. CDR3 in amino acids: CASSEALVIRDRSYQPQHF. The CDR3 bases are TGTGCCAGCAGTGAAGCGCTAGTTATCCGGGACAGGTCTTATCAGCCCCAGCATTTT.

The CDR3 DNA follows: TGCGCCAGCAGCCAAGATGCGGGGTTCTATGGCTACACCTTC. Protein product: CASSQDAGFYGYTF. The J gene is TRBJ1-2, the V gene TRBV4-3; the D is unclear. The germline V and J ends were trimmed by 0 bases and 4 bases, with 9 bases remaining between them. This CDR3 has 14 amino acids. CDR1 is LGHNA, CDR2 YSLEER, per germline.

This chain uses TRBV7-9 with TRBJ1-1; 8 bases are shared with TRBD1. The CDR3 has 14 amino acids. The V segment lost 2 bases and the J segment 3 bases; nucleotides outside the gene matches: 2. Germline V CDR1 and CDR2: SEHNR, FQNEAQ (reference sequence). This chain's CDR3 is CASSLQTGDTEAFF. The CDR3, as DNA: TGTGCCAGCAGCTTACAGACAGGGGACACTGAAGCTTTCTTT.

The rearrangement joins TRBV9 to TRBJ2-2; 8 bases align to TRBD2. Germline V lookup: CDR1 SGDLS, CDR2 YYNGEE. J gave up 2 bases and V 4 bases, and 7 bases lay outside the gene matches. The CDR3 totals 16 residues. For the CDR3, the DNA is TGTGCCAGCAGCCTCCTCGGGACTAGTAACACCGGGGAGCTGTTTTTT. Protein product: CASSLLGTSNTGELFF.

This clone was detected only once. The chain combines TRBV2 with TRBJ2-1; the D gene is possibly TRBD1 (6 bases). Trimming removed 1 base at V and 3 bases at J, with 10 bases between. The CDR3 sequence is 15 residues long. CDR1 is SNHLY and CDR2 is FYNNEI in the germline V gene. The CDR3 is CASSEVLQGYNEQFF. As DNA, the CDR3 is TGTGCCAGCAGTGAAGTCTTACAGGGCTACAATGAGCAGTTCTTC.

The CDR3 nucleotides are TGTGCCAGCAGCACGGACGAACCGGACTGCCACGAGCAGTACTTC. Translated: CASSTDEPDCHEQYF. The J gene is TRBJ2-7, the V gene TRBV21-1; the DNA was not used to check the table's D call, TRBD2. TRBV21-1 has pseudogene status. CDR3 length: 15 amino acids.

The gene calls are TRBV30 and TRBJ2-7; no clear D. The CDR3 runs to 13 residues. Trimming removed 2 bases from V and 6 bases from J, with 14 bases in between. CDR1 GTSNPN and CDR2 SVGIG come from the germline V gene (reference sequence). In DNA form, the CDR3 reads TGTGCCTGGAGTCCAAGTCCCCACAGCGAGCAGTACTTC. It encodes CAWSPSPHSEQYF.

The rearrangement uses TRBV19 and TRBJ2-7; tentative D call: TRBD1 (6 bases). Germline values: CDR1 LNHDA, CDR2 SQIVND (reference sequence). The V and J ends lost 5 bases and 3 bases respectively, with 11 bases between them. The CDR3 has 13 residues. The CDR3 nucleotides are TGTGCCAGTAGTGCCACAGGGTTCTACGAGCAGTACTTC. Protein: CASSATGFYEQYF.

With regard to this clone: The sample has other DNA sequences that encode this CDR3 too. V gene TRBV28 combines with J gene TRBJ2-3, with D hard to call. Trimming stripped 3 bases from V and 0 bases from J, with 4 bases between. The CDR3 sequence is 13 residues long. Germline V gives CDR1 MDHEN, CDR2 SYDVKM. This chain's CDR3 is CASSFPSTDTQYF. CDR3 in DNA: TGTGCCAGCAGTTTCCCGAGCACAGATACGCAGTATTTT.

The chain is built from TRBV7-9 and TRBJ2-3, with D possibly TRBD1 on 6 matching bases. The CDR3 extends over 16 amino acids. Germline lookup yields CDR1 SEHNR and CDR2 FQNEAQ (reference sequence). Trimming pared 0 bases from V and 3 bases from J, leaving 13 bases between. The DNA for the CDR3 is TGTGCCAGCAGCTTAGCGAGTACAGGGACAACAGATACGCAGTATTTT. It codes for CASSLASTGTTDTQYF.

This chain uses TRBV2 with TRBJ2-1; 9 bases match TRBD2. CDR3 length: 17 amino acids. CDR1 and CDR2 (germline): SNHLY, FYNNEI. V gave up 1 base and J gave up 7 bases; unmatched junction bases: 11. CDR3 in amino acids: CASSEDLSGRGFNEQFF. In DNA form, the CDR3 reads TGTGCCAGCAGTGAAGACCTTAGCGGGAGAGGGTTTAATGAGCAGTTCTTC.

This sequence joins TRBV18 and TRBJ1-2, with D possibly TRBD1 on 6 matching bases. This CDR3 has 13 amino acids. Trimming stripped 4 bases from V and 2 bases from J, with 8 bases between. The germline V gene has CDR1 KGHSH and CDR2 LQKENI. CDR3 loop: CASSQGENYGYTF. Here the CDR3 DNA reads TGTGCCAGCTCACAGGGGGAAAACTATGGCTACACCTTC. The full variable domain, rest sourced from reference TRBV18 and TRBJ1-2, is NAGVMQNPRHLVRRRGQEARLRCSPMKGHSHVYWYRQLPEEGLKFMVYLQKENIIDESGMPKERFSAEFPKEGPSILRIQQVVRGDSAAYFCASSQGENYGYTFGSGTRLTVV.

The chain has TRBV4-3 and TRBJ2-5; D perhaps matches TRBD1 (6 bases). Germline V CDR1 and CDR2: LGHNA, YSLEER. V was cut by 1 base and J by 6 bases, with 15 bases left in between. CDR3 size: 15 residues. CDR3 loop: CASSQGQGWGQTQYF. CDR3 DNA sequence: TGCGCCAGCAGCCAAGGTCAGGGGTGGGGACAGACCCAGTACTTC.

The CDR3 DNA reads TGTGCCAGCAGCTTCCATCCTAGCGGGAGAGGGACCCAGTACTTC. It specifies CASSFHPSGRGTQYF. The gene calls are TRBV7-2 and TRBJ2-5, with 10 positions matching TRBD2. Germline V gives CDR1 SGHTA, CDR2 FQGNSA. The CDR3 length is 15 residues. V trimming: 3 bases; J trimming: 7 bases; junction bases outside the gene matches: 8.

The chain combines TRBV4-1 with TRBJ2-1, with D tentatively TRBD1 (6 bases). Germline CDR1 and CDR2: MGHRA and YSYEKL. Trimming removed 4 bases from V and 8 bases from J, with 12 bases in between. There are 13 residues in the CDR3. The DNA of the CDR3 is TGCGCCAGCAGCCGCGTACAGGGTCATGAGCAGTTCTTC. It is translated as CASSRVQGHEQFF.

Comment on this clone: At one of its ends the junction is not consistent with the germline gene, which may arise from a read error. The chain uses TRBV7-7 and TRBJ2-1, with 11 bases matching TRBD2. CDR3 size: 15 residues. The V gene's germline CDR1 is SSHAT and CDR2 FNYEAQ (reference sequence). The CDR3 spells CASSPGLAEHNEQFF. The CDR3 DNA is TGTGCTAGCAGCCCGGGACTAGCGGAGCACAATGAGCAGTTCTTC.

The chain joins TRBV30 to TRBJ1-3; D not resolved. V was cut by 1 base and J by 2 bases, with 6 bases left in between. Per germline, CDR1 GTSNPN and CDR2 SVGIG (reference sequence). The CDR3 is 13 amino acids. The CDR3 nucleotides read TGTGCCTGGAGTGCACAGACTGGAAACACCATATATTTT. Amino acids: CAWSAQTGNTIYF.

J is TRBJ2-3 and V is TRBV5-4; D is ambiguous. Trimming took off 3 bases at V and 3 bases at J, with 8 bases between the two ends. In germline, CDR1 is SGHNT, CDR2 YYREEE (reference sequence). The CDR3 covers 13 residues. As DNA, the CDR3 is TGTGCCAGCAGCTCGCTAGGAACAGATACGCAGTATTTT. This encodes CASSSLGTDTQYF.